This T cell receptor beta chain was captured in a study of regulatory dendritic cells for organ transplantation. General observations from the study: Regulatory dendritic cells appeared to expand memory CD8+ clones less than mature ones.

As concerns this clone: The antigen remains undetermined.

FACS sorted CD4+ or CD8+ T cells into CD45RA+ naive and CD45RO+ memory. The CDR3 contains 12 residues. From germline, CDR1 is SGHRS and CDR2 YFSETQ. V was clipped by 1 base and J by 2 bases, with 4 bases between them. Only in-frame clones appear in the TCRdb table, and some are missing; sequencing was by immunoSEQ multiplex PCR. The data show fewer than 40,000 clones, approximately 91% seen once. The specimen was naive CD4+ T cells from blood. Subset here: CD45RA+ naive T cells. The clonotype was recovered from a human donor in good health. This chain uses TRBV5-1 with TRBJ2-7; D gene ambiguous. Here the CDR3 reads CASSLNPYEQYF. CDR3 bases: TGCGCCAGCAGCTTGAATCCCTACGAGCAGTACTTC.